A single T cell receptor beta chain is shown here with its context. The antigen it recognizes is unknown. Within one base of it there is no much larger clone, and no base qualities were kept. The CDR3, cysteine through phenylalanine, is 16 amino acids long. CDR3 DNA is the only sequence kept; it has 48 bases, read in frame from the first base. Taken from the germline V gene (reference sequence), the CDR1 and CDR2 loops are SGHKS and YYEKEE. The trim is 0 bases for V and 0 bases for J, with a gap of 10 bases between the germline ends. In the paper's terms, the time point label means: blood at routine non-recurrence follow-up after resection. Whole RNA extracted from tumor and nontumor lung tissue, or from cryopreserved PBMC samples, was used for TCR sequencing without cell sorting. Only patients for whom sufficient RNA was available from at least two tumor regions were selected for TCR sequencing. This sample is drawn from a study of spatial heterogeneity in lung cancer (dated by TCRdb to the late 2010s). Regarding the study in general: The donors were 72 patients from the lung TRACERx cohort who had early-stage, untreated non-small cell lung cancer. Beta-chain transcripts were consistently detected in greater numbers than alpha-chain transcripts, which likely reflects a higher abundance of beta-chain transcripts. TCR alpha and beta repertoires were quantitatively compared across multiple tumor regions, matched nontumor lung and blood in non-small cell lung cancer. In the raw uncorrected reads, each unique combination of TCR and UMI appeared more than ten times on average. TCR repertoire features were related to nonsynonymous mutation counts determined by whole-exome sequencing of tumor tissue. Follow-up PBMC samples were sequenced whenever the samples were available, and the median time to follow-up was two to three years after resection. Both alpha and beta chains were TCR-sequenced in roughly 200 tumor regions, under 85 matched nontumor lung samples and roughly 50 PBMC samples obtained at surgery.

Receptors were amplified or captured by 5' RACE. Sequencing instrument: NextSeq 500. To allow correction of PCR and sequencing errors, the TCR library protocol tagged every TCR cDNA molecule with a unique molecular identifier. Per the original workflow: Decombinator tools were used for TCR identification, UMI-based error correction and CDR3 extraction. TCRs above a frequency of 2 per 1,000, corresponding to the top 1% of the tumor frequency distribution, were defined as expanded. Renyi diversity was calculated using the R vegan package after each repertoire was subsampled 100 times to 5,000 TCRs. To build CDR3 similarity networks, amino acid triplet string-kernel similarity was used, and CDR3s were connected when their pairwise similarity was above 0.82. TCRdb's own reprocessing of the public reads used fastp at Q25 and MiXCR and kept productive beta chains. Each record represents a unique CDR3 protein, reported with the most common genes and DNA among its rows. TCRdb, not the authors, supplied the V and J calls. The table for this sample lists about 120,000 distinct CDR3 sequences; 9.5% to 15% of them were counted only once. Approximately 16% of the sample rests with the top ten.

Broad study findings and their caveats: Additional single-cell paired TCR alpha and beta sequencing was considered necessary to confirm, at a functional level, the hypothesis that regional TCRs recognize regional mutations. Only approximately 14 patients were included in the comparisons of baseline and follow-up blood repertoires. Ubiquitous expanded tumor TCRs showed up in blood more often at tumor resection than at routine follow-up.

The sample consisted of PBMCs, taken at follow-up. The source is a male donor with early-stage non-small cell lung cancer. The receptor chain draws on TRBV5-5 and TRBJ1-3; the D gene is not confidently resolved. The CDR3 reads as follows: CASSLEAGSSGNTIYF. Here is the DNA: TGTGCCAGCAGCTTGGAAGCGGGGAGCTCTGGAAACACCATATATTTT.